This T cell receptor (beta chain) was identified in a study of CD8 T cell repertoires and HIV-1 epitope variants (dated by TCRdb to the early 2020s). A note on the overall study: Twenty-five peptides representing autologous and known Gag and Nef epitope variants were each used to stimulate T cells in separate culture wells. An aliquot of 1M T cells was saved as an uncultured baseline condition, separate from the approximately 80 T cell cultures. The epitopes tested covered three Gag epitope families plus Nef HW9 and YT9. A total of about 87 T cell cultures were run, with each culture condition done in triplicate except for one peptide, which was done in duplicate. A CMV, EBV and flu peptide pool, the Ebola AY9 epitope as negative control, and a no-peptide well were included as control conditions. T cells were enriched using the EasySep Human T Cell Enrichment Kit and were co-cultured with equal numbers of autologous T cell-negative cells serving as antigen-presenting cells. The cultures were grown for around 10 days in IMDM with gentamicin, and half of the media was changed on days 3 and 7 with IL-2, IL-7 and IL-15 added. What the research found in general, with its limitations: Four to six clonotypes recognized the Nef KF9 family and one clonotype recognized the HW9 family, while no responses were seen to the TAALDMSHF plasma variant. Of the nine antigen-specific TCR beta clonotypes identified, roughly six appeared cross-reactive for autologous or known escape epitope variants. The assay identified only TCR beta chains and indicated proliferation in response to antigen, without indicating T cell function or cytokine profile.

The EasySep Human CD8+ T Cell Enrichment Kit was used on day 10 to isolate CD8+ T cells from every culture. Trimming accounts for 3 bases at V and 3 bases at J, while the number of junction bases matched to no gene is 11. Its CDR3 holds 18 amino acids, cysteine through phenylalanine. Solely the CDR3 DNA is kept, with 54 bases framed from the first base. CDR1 and CDR2 are read off the germline V gene (reference sequence) as LNHDA and SQIVND. Concerning this clone: Its antigen is currently not known. No clone much larger than this one lies a single base away; base qualities are absent.

TCR beta CDR3 regions were sequenced at survey depth on the immunoSEQ platform. The QIAamp DNA micro kit was used to extract genomic DNA from every cultured and uncultured CD8+ T cell population. The paper's processing steps were these. Samples with under 5,000 productive reads were excluded, and this exclusion removed about 6.5% of the roughly 80 HIV peptide-stimulated cultures. A MANAFEST web app trimmed sequences to CDR3 and removed nonproductive sequences, CDR3s under 5 amino acids, and those not starting C or ending F/W. To count as antigen-specific, a clonotype had to be expanded in at least 2 of 3 replicates compared with the no-peptide control at FDR 0.01, and only within one epitope family. Specific clonotypes also needed at least fivefold higher frequency than in wells stimulated with peptides from other epitope families. This immuneACCESS table, as held by TCRdb, lists in-frame sequences with V and J called but not all clones. Of the missing ones, under half trace to an unresolved V gene in checked studies; the others have no known cause. V and J calls and clone size come straight from that table; D and trimming were deduced from the DNA. This sample is represented by some 3,000 clones; under 85% of them were singletons. The top ten hold approximately 40% of the sample.

This chain joins TRBV19 to TRBJ2-1, and 10 bases in between align with TRBD2. Sequenced material: cultured CD8+ T cells derived from PBMCs. The TCR comes from a male donor with HIV. CDR3 loop: CASSMPPLAGLNYNEQFF. The nucleotides read TGTGCCAGTAGTATGCCTCCACTAGCGGGGCTTAACTACAATGAGCAGTTCTTC.